This T cell receptor beta chain was identified in a study of type 1 regulatory T cells. TCRdb itself ran the reads through MiXCR, one entry per CDR3 protein. The sample includes about 65,000 distinct CDR3 sequences, around 49% seen only once; the top ten take 2% to 2.5%. The CDR3 extends over 16 amino acids. Germline CDR1 SGHDT, CDR2 YYEEEE. Trimming removed 0 bases at V and 3 bases at J, with 12 bases between. Details on this clonotype: As yet, its antigen is unknown.

This sequence joins TRBV5-6 and TRBJ2-2; D may be TRBD2 (5 bases). What was sequenced was cultured non-Tr1 T cells, either the whole culture or a sorted T cell fraction (not recorded which). This TCR derives from a human donor in good health. CDR3 sequence reads: CASSLVLAGDTGELFF. As DNA, the CDR3 is TGTGCCAGCAGCTTGGTATTAGCCGGGGACACCGGGGAGCTGTTTTTT.